This T cell receptor beta chain appears in the sequencing data of a study of blood T cell repertoires in COVID-19. Background on the study: Acute-phase and convalescent COVID-19 samples originated in the United States, Italy and Spain.

Profiled with immunoSEQ multiplex PCR; TCRdb holds only in-frame clones, not every one. The table lists roughly 340,000 clones, approximately 89% of them singletons. The length of the CDR3 is 12 residues. CDR1 is SGHRS and CDR2 is YFSETQ in the germline V gene. Trimming pared 6 bases from V and 2 bases from J, leaving 8 bases between. This clone has more than one count but fewer than ten. The gene calls are TRBV5-1 and TRBJ1-2; D gene uncertain. The sequence was collected from a woman aged 18-35 years who had recovered from COVID-19. The source material was peripheral blood. CDR3 sequence: CASTEKNYGYTF. In DNA, the CDR3 is TGCGCCAGCACGGAGAAAAACTATGGCTACACCTTC.